A selection of T cell receptor beta chains follows, all from one sample in a study of shared T cell receptors in the human thymus. The assay was immunoSEQ multiplex PCR, and TCRdb's table has in-frame clones only and misses some. The sample lists 650,000 to 950,000 clones; around 85% were seen once. The same data also contributed to another study, on human thymus T cells.

The specimen was thymocytes. The receptors shown here come from a girl younger than two with a congenital heart defect. Each CDR3 is given with its conserved first and last residue. Fields, in order: D gene, V gene, CDR3 protein. A D gene is named only where the DNA matches it firmly.

D: TRBD1; V: TRBV27; CDR3: CASRHEREGAGPQHF
D: TRBD2; V: TRBV9; CDR3: CASSVSGTRGEQYF
D: TRBD1; V: TRBV28; CDR3: CASSRRPGTGPDQPQHF
D: TRBD1; V: TRBV5-6; CDR3: CASSLTGQGTGNTIYF
D: TRBD1; V: TRBV5-6; CDR3: CASYYYFRDREYGYTF
D: TRBD1; V: TRBV27; CDR3: CASSTGTGGGYTF
D: TRBD1; V: TRBV5-4; CDR3: CASSPGQGSYEQYF
D: .; V: TRBV27; CDR3: CASSPHPRKHVTRVGNSPLHF
D: TRBD1; V: TRBV11-2; CDR3: CASSLGQSTDTQYF
D: TRBD1; V: TRBV19; CDR3: CASSIVRGQGGYTF
D: .; V: TRBV29-1; CDR3: CSVTRGRGYGYTF
D: .; V: TRBV6-5; CDR3: CASSYEAGCNSPLHF
D: .; V: TRBV18; CDR3: CASSPPSVQGTYEQYF
D: TRBD1; V: TRBV5-4; CDR3: CASRATGTVFNYGYTF
D: .; V: TRBV25-1; CDR3: CASSETGSPLHF
D: TRBD1; V: TRBV27; CDR3: CASRVSFMDRANSPLHF
D: .; V: TRBV11-2; CDR3: CASSPRGRGKHNEQFF
D: TRBD2; V: TRBV5-1; CDR3: CASSRTWESLAGPRDEQFF
D: .; V: TRBV7-2; CDR3: CASSLVPGLASQGYTF
D: .; V: TRBV28; CDR3: CASSLRLCDGGVNEQFF
D: TRBD1; V: TRBV5-1; CDR3: CASSGDRSYEQYF
D: TRBD1; V: TRBV5-1; CDR3: CASSLQPDRVHSPLHF
D: TRBD1; V: TRBV14; CDR3: CASSPGQGRSSYNEQFF
D: TRBD1; V: TRBV2; CDR3: CASSDPHQDRGNTEAFF
D: .; V: TRBV5-1; CDR3: CASSLGGTPWDTQYF
D: TRBD1; V: TRBV28; CDR3: CASSPNTRGHANSPLHF
D: TRBD2; V: TRBV6-1; CDR3: CASSQTGGQVETQYF
D: .; V: TRBV19; CDR3: CASSRRKDSYEQYF
D: .; V: TRBV5-5; CDR3: CASSHGTLGGYSYNSPLHF
D: .; V: TRBV30; CDR3: CACVKQVSYGYTF
D: .; V: TRBV6-1; CDR3: CASSDGLSYNEQFF
D: TRBD2; V: TRBV25-1; CDR3: CASSGLAGGGRSTDTQYF
D: .; V: TRBV10-3; CDR3: CAISEPPGQGNTIYF
D: .; V: TRBV14; CDR3: CASSPSGFSYNEQFF
D: TRBD1; V: TRBV28; CDR3: CASGIRDRGQNEAFF
D: TRBD1; V: TRBV14; CDR3: CASRQGADSPLHF
D: .; V: TRBV13; CDR3: CASSSPAPTPREQYF
D: .; V: TRBV9; CDR3: CASSVDRDGGYGYTF
D: TRBD1; V: TRBV6-5; CDR3: CASGRQGIGFYEQYF
D: TRBD1; V: TRBV28; CDR3: CASTSWTGGRDTEAFF
D: TRBD1; V: TRBV12-5; CDR3: CASGLVVPGQGTNSPLHF
D: TRBD1; V: TRBV6-5; CDR3: CASSPTGTGHTF